The sequence of this TCR beta chain was determined in a study of graft-versus-host responses after intestinal transplantation. Study-wide background: Grafts were multivisceral, liver-intestinal, or isolated intestinal.

General observations from the study: Levels of circulating GvH clones at their peak were associated with early post-transplant HvG declines. Detected in recipient marrow were GvH clones, some of which were first observed in ileum or blood.

The protocol was immunoSEQ multiplex PCR, while the TCRdb copy is restricted to in-frame clones and leaves out a portion. Here the sample spans approximately 89,000 clones, roughly 91% being singletons. Notes on this clone: Antigen: not known.

Germline V gene lookup returns CDR1 MGHDK and CDR2 SYGVNS. The CDR3 consists of 16 residues. Trimming cost V 4 bases and J 5 bases; bases outside gene matches: 10. Sequencing used unstimulated CD8+ T cells sorted from spleen or lymph node cells, obtained before transplant. The gene calls are TRBV25-1 and TRBJ1-4, with TRBD1 identical over 7 bases. The sequence was obtained from a human donor who was the organ donor for an intestinal transplant. CDR3 DNA: TGTGCCAGCAGTGGTGGGACAGATTGGGGGAATGAAAAACTGTTTTTT. This encodes CASSGGTDWGNEKLFF.